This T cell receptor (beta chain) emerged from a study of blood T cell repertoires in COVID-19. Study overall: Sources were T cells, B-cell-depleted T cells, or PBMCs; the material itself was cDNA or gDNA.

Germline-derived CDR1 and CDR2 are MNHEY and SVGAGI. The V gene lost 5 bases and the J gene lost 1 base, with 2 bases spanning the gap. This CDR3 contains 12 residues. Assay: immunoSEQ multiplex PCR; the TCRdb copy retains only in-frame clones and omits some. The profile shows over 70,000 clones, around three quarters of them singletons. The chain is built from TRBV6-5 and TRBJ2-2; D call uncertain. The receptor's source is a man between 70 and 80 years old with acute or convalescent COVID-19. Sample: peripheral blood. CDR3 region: CASSRNTGELFF. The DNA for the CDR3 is TGTGCCAGCAGTCGGAACACCGGGGAGCTGTTTTTT.